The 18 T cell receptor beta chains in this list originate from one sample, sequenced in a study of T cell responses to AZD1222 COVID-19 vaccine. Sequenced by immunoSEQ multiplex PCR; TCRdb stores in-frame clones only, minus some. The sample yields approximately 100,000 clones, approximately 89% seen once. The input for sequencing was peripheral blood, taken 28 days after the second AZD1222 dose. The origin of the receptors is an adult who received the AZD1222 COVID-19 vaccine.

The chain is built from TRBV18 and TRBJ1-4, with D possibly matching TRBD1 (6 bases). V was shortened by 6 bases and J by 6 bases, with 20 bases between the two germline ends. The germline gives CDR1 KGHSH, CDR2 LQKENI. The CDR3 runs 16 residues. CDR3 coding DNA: TGTGCCAGCTCTTCAGGATCGTGGGGGGCTTATGAAAAACTGTTTTTT. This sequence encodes CASSSGSWGAYEKLFF.

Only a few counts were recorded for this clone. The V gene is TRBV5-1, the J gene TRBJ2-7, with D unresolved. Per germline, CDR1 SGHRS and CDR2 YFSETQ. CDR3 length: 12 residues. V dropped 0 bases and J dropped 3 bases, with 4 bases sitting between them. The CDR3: CASSLDLYEQYF. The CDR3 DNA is TGCGCCAGCAGCTTGGACCTCTACGAGCAGTACTTC.

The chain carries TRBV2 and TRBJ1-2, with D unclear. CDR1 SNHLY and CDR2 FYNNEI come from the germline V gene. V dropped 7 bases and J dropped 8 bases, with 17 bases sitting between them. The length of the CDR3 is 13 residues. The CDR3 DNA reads TGTGCCAGCACCCCGGTGGTTTTATCCGGCTACACCTTC. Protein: CASTPVVLSGYTF.

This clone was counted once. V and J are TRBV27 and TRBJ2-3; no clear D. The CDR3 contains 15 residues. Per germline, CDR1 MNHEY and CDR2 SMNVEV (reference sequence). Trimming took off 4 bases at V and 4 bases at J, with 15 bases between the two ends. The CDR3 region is CASSSASGFADTQYF. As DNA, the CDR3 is TGTGCCAGCAGTTCGGCTAGTGGGTTCGCAGATACGCAGTATTTT.

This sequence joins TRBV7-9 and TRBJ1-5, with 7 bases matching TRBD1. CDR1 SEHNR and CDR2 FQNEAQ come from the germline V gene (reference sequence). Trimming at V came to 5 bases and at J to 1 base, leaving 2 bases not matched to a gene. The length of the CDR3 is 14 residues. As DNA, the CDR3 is TGTGCCAGCAGCGTGGACAGGAGCAATCAGCCCCAGCATTTT. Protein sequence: CASSVDRSNQPQHF.

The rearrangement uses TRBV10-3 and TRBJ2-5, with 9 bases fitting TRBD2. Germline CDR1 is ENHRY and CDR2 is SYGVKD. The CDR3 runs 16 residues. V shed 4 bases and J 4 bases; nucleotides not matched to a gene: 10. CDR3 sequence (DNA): TGTGCCATCAGTGCAGCGAGCGGCGGGGGGGGAGAGACCCAGTACTTC. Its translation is CAISAASGGGGETQYF.

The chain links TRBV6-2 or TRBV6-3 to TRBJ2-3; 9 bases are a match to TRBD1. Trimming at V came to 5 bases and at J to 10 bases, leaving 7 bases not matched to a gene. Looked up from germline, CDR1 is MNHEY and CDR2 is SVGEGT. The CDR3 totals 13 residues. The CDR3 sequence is CASSPGTGRSQYF. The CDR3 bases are TGTGCCAGCAGTCCCGGGACAGGGAGGTCGCAGTATTTT.

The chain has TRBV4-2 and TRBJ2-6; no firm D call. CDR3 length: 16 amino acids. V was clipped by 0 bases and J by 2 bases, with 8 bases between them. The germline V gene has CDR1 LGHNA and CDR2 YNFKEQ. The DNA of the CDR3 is TGTGCCAGCAGCCAAGATTTTAGCACTGGGGCCAACGTCCTGACTTTC. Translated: CASSQDFSTGANVLTF.

CDR3 in DNA: TGTGCCAGTCGTCAGGGTCCTAACTATGGCTACACCTTC. Its translation: CASRQGPNYGYTF. The chain combines TRBV6-5 with TRBJ1-2; a possible D gene is TRBD1 (5 bases). V was pared by 9 bases and J by 0 bases, with 11 bases between. The CDR3 is 13 amino acids. Germline assignment: CDR1 MNHEY and CDR2 SVGAGI.

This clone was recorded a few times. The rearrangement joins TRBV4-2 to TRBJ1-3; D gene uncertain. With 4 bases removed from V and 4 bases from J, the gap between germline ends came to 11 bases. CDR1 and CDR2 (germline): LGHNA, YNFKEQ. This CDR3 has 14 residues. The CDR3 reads CASSPTGPGNTIYF. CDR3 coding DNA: TGTGCCAGCAGCCCCACGGGTCCAGGAAACACCATATATTTT.

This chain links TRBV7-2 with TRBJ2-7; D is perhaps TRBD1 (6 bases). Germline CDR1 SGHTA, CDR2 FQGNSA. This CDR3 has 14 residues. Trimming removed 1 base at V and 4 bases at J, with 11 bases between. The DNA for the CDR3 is TGTGCCAGCAGCTTAGACAGGGCTTCTTACGAGCAGTACTTC. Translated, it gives CASSLDRASYEQYF.

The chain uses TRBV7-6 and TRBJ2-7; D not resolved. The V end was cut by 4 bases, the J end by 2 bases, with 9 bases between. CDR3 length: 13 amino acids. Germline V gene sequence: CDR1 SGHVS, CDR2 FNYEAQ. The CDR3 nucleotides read TGTGCCAGCAGCTCCATGACTCCCTACGAGCAGTACTTC. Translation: CASSSMTPYEQYF.

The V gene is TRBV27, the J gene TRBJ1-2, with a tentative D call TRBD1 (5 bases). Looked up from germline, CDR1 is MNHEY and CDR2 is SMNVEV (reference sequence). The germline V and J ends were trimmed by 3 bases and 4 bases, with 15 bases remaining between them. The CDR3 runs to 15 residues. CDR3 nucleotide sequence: TGTGCCAGCAGTTTTGGGGGGACCCGGAGCTATGGCTACACCTTC. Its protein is CASSFGGTRSYGYTF.

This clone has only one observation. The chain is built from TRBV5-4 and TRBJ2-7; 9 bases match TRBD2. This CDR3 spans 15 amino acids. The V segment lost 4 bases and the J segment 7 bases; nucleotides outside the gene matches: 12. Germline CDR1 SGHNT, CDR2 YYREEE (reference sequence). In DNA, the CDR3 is TGTGCCAGCAGCCCTGGAGCCCGACTAGCGGATGAGCAGTACTTC. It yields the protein CASSPGARLADEQYF.

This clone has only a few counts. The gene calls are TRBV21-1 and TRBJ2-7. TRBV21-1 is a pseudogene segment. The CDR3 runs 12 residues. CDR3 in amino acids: CASSKLRYEQYF. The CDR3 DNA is TGTGCCAGCAGCAAATTACGCTACGAGCAGTACTTC.

The CDR3 sequence is CASSLARGPSSYNEQFF. CDR3 DNA: TGTGCCAGCAGCTTGGCCAGGGGTCCTTCTTCCTACAATGAGCAGTTCTTC. This chain uses TRBV5-4 with TRBJ2-1, with D possibly matching TRBD1 (6 bases). Germline CDR1 SGHNT, CDR2 YYREEE (reference sequence). V gave up 0 bases and J gave up 1 base, with 14 bases separating them. The CDR3 sequence is 17 residues long.

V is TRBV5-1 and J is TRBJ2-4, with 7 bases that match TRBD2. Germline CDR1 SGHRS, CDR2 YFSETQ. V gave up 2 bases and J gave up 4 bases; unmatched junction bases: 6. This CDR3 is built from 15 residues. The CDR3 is CASSFGGGSKNIQYF. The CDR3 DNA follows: TGCGCCAGCAGCTTCGGCGGGGGTTCGAAAAACATTCAGTACTTC.

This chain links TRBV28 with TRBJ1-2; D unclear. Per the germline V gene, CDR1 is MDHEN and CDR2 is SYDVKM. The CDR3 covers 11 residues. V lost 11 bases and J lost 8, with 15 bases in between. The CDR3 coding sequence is TGTGCCCTCGGGAGGCTGGGGGGCTACACCTTC. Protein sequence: CALGRLGGYTF.